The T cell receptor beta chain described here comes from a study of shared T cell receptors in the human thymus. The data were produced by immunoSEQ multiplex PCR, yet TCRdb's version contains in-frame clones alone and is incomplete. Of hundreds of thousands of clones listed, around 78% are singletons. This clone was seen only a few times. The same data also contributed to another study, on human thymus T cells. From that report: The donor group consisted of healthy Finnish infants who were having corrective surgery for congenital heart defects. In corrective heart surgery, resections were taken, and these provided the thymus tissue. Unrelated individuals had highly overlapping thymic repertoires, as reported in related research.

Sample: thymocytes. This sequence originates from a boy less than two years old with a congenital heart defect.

This CDR3 reads CASSTDYTYEQYF. The CDR3, as DNA: TGTGCCAGCAGCACGGACTACACCTACGAGCAGTACTTC. V gene TRBV6-5 combines with J gene TRBJ2-7, with TRBD2 as a possible D gene (6 bases). Germline CDR1 MNHEY, CDR2 SVGAGI. The CDR3 is 13 amino acids. Trimming pared 6 bases from V and 2 bases from J, leaving 11 bases between.